This T cell receptor beta chain derives from a study of PD-L1 blockade in urothelial cancer. Across the whole study: Males with urothelial cancer arising in the bladder constituted most of the roughly 30 patients. Analyses were performed on blood at 3 weeks after treatment start (the second dose) and at 6 weeks.

Templates that were synthetic TCR analogs were spiked into each PCR. Profiled with immunoSEQ multiplex PCR; TCRdb holds only in-frame clones, not every one. This table holds some 20,000 clones, just over 85% found once. CDR3 length equals 14 residues. The V gene end was trimmed by 1 base and the J gene end by 5 bases; junction bases not matched to a gene: 5. The germline CDR1 and CDR2 sequences are SGDLS and YYNGEE. Patients each gave 1 to 8 samples, pretreatment and on-treatment. The TCR was taken from a man in his fifties with urothelial cancer. Sequenced material: PBMCs, taken around atezolizumab (anti-PD-L1) treatment. This rearrangement joins TRBV9 to TRBJ1-2; 7 positions match TRBD1. CDR3 sequence reads: CASSVSSGGYGYTF. CDR3 bases: TGTGCCAGCAGCGTAAGCTCAGGGGGGTATGGCTACACCTTC.